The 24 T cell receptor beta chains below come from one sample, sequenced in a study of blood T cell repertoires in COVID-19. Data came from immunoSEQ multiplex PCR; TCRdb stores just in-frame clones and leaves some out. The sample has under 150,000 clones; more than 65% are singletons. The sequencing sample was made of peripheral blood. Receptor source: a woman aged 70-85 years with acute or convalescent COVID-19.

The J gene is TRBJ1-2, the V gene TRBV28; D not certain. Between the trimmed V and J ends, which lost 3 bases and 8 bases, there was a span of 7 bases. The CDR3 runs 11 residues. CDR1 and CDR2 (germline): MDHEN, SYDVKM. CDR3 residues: CASSFRYGYTF. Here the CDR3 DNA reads TGTGCCAGCAGTTTTAGATACGGCTACACCTTC.

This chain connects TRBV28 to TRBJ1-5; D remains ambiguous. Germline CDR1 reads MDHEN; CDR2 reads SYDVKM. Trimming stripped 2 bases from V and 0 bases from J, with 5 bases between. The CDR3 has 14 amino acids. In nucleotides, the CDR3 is TGTGCCAGCAGTTTAATACTTAGCAATCAGCCCCAGCATTTT. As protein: CASSLILSNQPQHF.

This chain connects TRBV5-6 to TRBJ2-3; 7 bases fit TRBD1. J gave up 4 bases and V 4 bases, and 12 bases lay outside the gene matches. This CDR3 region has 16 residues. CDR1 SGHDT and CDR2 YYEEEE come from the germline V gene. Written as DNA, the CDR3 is TGTGCCAGCAGCCCCATCAAACAGGGGACATCAGATACGCAGTATTTT. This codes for CASSPIKQGTSDTQYF.

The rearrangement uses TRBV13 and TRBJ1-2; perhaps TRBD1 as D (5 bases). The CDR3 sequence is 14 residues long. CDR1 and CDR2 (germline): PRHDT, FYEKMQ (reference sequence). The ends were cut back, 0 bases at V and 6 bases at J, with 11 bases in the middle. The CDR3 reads CASSLGAREDGYTF. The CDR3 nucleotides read TGTGCCAGCAGCTTAGGGGCCAGGGAGGATGGCTACACCTTC.

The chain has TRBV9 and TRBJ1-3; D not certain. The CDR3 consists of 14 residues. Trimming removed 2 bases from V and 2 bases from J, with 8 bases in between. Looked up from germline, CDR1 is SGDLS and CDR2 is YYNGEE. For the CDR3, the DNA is TGTGCCAGCAGCGTCGAGCCGGCTGGAAACACCATATATTTT. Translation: CASSVEPAGNTIYF.

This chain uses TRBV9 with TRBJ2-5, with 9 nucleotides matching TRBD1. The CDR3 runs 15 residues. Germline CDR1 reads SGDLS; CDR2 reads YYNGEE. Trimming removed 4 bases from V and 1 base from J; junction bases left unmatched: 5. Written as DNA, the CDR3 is TGTGCCAGCAGCTATAAGACAGGGGGCCAAGAGACCCAGTACTTC. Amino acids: CASSYKTGGQETQYF.

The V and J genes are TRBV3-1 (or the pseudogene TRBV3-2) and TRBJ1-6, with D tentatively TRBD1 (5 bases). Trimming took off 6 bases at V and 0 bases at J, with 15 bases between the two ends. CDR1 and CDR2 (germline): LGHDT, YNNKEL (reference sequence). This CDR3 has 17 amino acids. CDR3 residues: CASRPSGGNSYNSPLHF. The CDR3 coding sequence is TGTGCCAGCAGACCGTCGGGGGGAAACTCCTATAATTCACCCCTCCACTTT.

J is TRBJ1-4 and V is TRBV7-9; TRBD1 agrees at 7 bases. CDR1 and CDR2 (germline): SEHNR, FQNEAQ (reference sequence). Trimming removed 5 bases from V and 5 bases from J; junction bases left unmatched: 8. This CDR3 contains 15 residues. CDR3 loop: CASSPYRGVNEKLFF. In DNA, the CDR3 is TGTGCCAGCAGCCCCTACAGGGGTGTAAATGAAAAACTGTTTTTT.

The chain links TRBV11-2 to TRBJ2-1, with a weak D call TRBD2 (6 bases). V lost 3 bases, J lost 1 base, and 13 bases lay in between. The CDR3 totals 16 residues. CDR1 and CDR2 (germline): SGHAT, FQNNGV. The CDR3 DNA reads TGTGCCAGCAGCTTCTATAGCGGACTTTCCTACAATGAGCAGTTCTTC. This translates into CASSFYSGLSYNEQFF.

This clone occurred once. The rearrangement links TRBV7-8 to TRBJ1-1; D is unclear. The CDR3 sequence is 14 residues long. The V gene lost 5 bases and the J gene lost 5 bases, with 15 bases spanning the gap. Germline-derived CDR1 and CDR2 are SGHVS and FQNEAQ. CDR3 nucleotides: TGTGCCAGCAGCATAGGGTGGAGGAGGACTGAAGCTTTCTTT. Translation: CASSIGWRRTEAFF.

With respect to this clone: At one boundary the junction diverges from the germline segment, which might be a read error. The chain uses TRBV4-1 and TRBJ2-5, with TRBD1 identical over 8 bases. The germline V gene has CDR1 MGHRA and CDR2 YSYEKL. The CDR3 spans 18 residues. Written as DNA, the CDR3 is TGCGCCGGCAGCCAGGCCCCTCAGGGGGCGATCCTATTCGTGACCCAGTACTTC. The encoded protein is CAGSQAPQGAILFVTQYF.

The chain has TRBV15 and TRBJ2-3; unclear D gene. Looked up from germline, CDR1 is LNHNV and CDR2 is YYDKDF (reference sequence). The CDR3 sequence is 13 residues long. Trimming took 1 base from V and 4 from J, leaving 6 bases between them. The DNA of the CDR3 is TGTGCCACCAGCAGAGTAGCCCCAGATACGCAGTATTTT. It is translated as CATSRVAPDTQYF.

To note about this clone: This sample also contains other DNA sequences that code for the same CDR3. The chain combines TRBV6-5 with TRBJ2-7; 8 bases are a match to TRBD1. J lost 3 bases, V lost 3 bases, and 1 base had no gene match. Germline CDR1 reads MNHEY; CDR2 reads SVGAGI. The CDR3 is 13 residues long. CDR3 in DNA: TGTGCCAGCAGTTATGACAGGGGCTACGAGCAGTACTTC. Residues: CASSYDRGYEQYF.

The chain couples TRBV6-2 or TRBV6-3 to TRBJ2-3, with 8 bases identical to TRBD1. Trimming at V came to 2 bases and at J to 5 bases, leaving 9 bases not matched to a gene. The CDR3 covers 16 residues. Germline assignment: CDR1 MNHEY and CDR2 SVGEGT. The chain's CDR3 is CASSYLRTGPKDTQYF. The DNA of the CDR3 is TGTGCCAGCAGTTACCTTAGGACAGGGCCTAAAGATACGCAGTATTTT.

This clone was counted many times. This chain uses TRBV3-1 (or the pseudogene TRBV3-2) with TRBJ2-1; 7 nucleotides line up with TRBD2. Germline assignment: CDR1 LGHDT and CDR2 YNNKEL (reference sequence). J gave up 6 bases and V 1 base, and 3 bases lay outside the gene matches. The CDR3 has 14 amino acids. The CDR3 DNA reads TGTGCCAGCAGCCAAGGGCCGGGAGGCAATGAGCAGTTCTTC. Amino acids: CASSQGPGGNEQFF.

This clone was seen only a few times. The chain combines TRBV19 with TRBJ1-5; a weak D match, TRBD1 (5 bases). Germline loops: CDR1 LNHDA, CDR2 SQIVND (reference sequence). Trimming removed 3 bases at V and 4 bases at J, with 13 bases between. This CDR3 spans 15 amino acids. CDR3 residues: CASSIRRGENQPQHF. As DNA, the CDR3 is TGTGCCAGTAGTATCCGACGGGGGGAGAATCAGCCCCAGCATTTT.

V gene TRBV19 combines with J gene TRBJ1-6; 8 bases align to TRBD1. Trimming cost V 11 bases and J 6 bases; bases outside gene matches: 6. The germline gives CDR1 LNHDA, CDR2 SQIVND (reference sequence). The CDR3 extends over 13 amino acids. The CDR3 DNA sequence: TGTGCCGTTGGACAGGGTTTTAATTCACCCCTCCACTTT. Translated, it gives CAVGQGFNSPLHF.

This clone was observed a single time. DNA of the CDR3: TGTGCCAGCAGCTTAGGGTCGTCTAGCGGGAGGTTTAGTGAGCAGTTCTTC. It yields the protein CASSLGSSSGRFSEQFF. The chain carries TRBV11-2 and TRBJ2-1, with 11 bases identical to TRBD2. The CDR3 consists of 17 residues. From germline, CDR1 is SGHAT and CDR2 FQNNGV. Trimming at V came to 1 base and at J to 9 bases, leaving 11 bases not matched to a gene.

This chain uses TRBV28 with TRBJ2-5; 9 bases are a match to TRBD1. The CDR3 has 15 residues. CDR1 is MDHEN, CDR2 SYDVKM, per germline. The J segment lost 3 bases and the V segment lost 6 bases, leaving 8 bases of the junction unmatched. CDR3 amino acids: CASSSRDRAEETQYF. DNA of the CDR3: TGTGCCAGCAGCTCTAGGGACAGGGCGGAAGAGACCCAGTACTTC.

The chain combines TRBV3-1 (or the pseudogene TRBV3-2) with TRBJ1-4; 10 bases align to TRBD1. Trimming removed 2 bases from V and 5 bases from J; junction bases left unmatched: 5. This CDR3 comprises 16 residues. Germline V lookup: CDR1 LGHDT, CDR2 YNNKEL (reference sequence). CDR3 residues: CASSQRAGQGNEKLFF. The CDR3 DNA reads TGTGCCAGCAGCCAAAGGGCGGGACAGGGGAATGAAAAACTGTTTTTT.

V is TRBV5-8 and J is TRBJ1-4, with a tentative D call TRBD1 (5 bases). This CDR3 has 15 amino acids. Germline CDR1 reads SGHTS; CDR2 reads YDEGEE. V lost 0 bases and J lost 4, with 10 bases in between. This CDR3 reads CASSLGARVNEKLFF. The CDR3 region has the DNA TGTGCCAGCAGCTTGGGGGCCAGGGTTAATGAAAAACTGTTTTTT.

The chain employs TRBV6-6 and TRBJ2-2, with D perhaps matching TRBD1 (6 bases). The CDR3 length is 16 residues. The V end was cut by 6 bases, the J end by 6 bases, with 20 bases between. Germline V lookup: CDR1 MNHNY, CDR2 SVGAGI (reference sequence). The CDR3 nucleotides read TGTGCCAGCAGCCTTCCTTACAGGGAAGGGGCCGGGGAGCTGTTTTTT. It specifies CASSLPYREGAGELFF.

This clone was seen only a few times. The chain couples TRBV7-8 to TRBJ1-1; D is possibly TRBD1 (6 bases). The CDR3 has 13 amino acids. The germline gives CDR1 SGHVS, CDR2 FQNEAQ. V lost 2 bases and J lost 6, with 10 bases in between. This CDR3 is CASSLTGRAEAFF. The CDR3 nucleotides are TGTGCCAGCAGCTTAACAGGGAGGGCTGAAGCTTTCTTT.

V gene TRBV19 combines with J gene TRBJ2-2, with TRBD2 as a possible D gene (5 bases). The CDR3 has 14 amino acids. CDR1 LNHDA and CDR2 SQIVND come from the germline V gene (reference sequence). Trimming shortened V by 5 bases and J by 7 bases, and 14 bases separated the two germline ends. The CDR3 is CASSPGLANGELFF. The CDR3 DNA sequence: TGTGCCAGTAGTCCCGGACTGGCGAACGGGGAGCTGTTTTTT.